A single sample gave rise to the 32 T cell receptor beta chains below, sequenced in a study of blood T cell repertoires in COVID-19. The protocol was immunoSEQ multiplex PCR, while the TCRdb copy is restricted to in-frame clones and leaves out a portion. The sample lists about 150,000 clones, about 87% occurring once. Sequenced material: peripheral blood. The receptors were gathered from a man aged 60-69 years with COVID-19, enrolled during active disease.

There are a few counts of this clone. This sequence joins TRBV4-1 and TRBJ2-2, with 8 bases that match TRBD2. CDR1 MGHRA and CDR2 YSYEKL come from the germline V gene. This CDR3 is built from 17 residues. Trimming removed 4 bases from V and 1 base from J; junction bases left unmatched: 8. Here the CDR3 reads CASSPGPLAGNTGELFF. The DNA for the CDR3 is TGCGCCAGCAGCCCGGGGCCCCTAGCGGGGAACACCGGGGAGCTGTTTTTT.

To note about this clone: Other DNA sequences in this sample translate to the same CDR3. CDR3 nucleotides: TGTGCCAGCAGCCCCGACAGATCCACAGATACGCAGTATTTT. It translates to CASSPDRSTDTQYF. The chain has TRBV5-4 and TRBJ2-3; a weak D match, TRBD1 (5 bases). Germline V gene lookup returns CDR1 SGHNT and CDR2 YYREEE (reference sequence). This CDR3 is 14 amino acids long. V lost 4 bases and J 2 bases, leaving 11 bases between the germline ends.

The genes are TRBV5-4 and TRBJ2-1; 11 nucleotides align to TRBD2. Germline assignment: CDR1 SGHNT and CDR2 YYREEE (reference sequence). The CDR3 totals 16 residues. Trimming cost V 4 bases and J 1 base; bases outside gene matches: 4. CDR3 DNA: TGTGCCAGCAGCGTGGGACTAGCGGCTTCCTACAATGAGCAGTTCTTC. Amino acids: CASSVGLAASYNEQFF.

The V and J genes are TRBV2 and TRBJ1-2; D possibly corresponds to TRBD1 (5 bases). With 8 bases removed from V and 5 bases from J, the gap between germline ends came to 18 bases. Germline CDR1 reads SNHLY; CDR2 reads FYNNEI. The CDR3 covers 14 residues. CDR3 sequence reads: CASAPLGGVYGYTF. CDR3 coding DNA: TGTGCCAGCGCTCCCTTGGGGGGAGTTTATGGCTACACCTTC.

The CDR3 coding sequence is TGTGCCAGCAGCTTAGAACTCACCAATGAGCAGTTCTTC. It encodes CASSLELTNEQFF. This chain links TRBV11-2 with TRBJ2-1; unclear D gene. The CDR3 runs to 13 residues. With 0 bases removed from V and 6 bases from J, the gap between germline ends came to 6 bases. Germline CDR1 and CDR2: SGHAT and FQNNGV.

Details on this clone: Other DNA sequences in the sample encode the same CDR3. V usage is TRBV5-1 and J usage is TRBJ2-5; 8 nucleotides line up with TRBD2. The V gene end was trimmed by 7 bases and the J gene end by 1 base; junction bases not matched to a gene: 6. CDR3 length: 14 amino acids. Germline V gene lookup returns CDR1 SGHRS and CDR2 YFSETQ. CDR3 in amino acids: CASSLTSGQETQYF. The DNA of the CDR3 is TGCGCCAGCTCCCTTACTAGCGGCCAAGAGACCCAGTACTTC. The full variable domain, in which reference TRBV5-1 and TRBJ2-5 provide the parts outside the CDR3, is KAGVTQTPRYLIKTRGQQVTLSCSPISGHRSVSWYQQTPGQGLQFLFEYFSETQRNKGNFPGRFSGRQFSNSRSEMNVSTLELGDSALYLCASSLTSGQETQYFGPGTRLLVL.

This clone came up a few times. This chain uses TRBV6-5 with TRBJ1-6; D perhaps matches TRBD1 (5 bases). CDR3 length equals 13 residues. Germline V lookup: CDR1 MNHEY, CDR2 SVGAGI. Deletions cut 7 bases from V and 9 bases from J, with 13 bases between. The CDR3 protein is CASIRPGLSPLHF. CDR3 coding DNA: TGTGCCAGCATAAGGCCAGGGCTTTCACCCCTCCACTTT.

This chain joins TRBV5-1 and TRBJ2-1; TRBD2 aligns across 9 bases. Germline lookup yields CDR1 SGHRS and CDR2 YFSETQ. J gave up 5 bases and V 4 bases, and 4 bases lay outside the gene matches. There are 14 residues in the CDR3. The CDR3 loop reads CASSVRGGNNEQFF. CDR3 DNA sequence: TGCGCCAGCAGCGTGCGGGGGGGAAACAATGAGCAGTTCTTC.

The chain carries TRBV27 and TRBJ2-1; 11 nucleotides line up with TRBD2. The CDR3 runs to 16 residues. Germline V gene data show CDR1 as MNHEY and CDR2 as SMNVEV (reference sequence). J was trimmed by 5 bases and V by 5 bases; bases with no gene match: 8. Here the CDR3 DNA reads TGTGCCAGCAGTGGAGGACTAGCGGGTCTTCACAATGAGCAGTTCTTC. Translated, it gives CASSGGLAGLHNEQFF.

This clone was seen only once. The J gene is TRBJ1-5, the V gene TRBV19, with 7 bases identical to TRBD1. Trimming cost V 7 bases and J 7 bases; bases outside gene matches: 4. This CDR3 region has 12 residues. The V gene's germline CDR1 is LNHDA and CDR2 SQIVND (reference sequence). The CDR3 region is CASKGAAQPQHF. CDR3 nucleotide sequence: TGTGCCAGTAAGGGGGCGGCCCAGCCCCAGCATTTT. The complete variable domain, with remaining parts taken from reference TRBV19 and TRBJ1-5, reads DGGITQSPKYLFRKEGQNVTLSCEQNLNHDAMYWYRQDPGQGLRLIYYSQIVNDFQKGDIAEGYSVSREKKESFPLTVTSAQKNPTAFYLCASKGAAQPQHFGDGTRLSIL.

The gene calls are TRBV5-4 and TRBJ1-1; D unresolved. The CDR3 length is 14 residues. Trimming stripped 5 bases from V and 1 base from J, with 12 bases between. CDR1 SGHNT and CDR2 YYREEE come from the germline V gene (reference sequence). The CDR3 region has the DNA TGTGCCAGCAGGGGAGGAGGCGAGAACACTGAAGCTTTCTTT. Translation: CASRGGGENTEAFF.

The J gene is TRBJ1-2, the V gene TRBV6-5; 7 bases match TRBD1. After removal of 7 bases from V and 2 bases from J, the junction contained 1 base not matched to a gene. Germline CDR1 reads MNHEY; CDR2 reads SVGAGI. The CDR3 has 12 residues. The CDR3 DNA reads TGTGCCAGCAAGACAGGGAACTATGGCTACACCTTC. Translation gives CASKTGNYGYTF.

The chain combines TRBV27 with TRBJ1-5; possibly TRBD1 for D (5 bases). This CDR3 is 13 amino acids long. Trimming shortened V by 1 base and J by 7 bases, and 8 bases separated the two germline ends. Germline V gene data show CDR1 as MNHEY and CDR2 as SMNVEV (reference sequence). The CDR3 DNA reads as TGTGCCAGCAGTTTATTGGGGGGGCAGCCCCAGCATTTT. It yields the protein CASSLLGGQPQHF.

The chain carries TRBV21-1 and TRBJ2-5; the D call TRBD1 from the table was never checked on the DNA. TRBV21-1 is a pseudogene locus. The CDR3 covers 18 residues. The CDR3 DNA follows: TGTGCCAGCAAAGGCGGACAGGGGGGACGTAGAGGGATGGAGACCCAGTACTTC. Encoded protein: CASKGGQGGRRGMETQYF.

The rearrangement joins TRBV15 to TRBJ2-1, with D perhaps matching TRBD1 (6 bases). CDR1 and CDR2 from the germline V gene are LNHNV and YYDKDF (reference sequence). There are 15 residues in the CDR3. Between the trimmed V and J ends, which lost 1 base and 4 bases, there was a span of 11 bases. The CDR3 region is CATSRVQGAYNEQFF. The DNA of the CDR3 is TGTGCCACCAGCAGAGTACAGGGAGCTTACAATGAGCAGTTCTTC.

This clone has a handful of counts. The chain has TRBV9 and TRBJ1-1; tentatively, D is TRBD1 (5 bases). Trimming removed 4 bases from V and 1 base from J, with 14 bases in between. CDR3 length: 15 amino acids. Germline V gene lookup returns CDR1 SGDLS and CDR2 YYNGEE. CDR3 residues: CASSPRDRTNTEAFF. In nucleotides, the CDR3 is TGTGCCAGCAGCCCCCGCGACAGAACGAACACTGAAGCTTTCTTT.

The chain joins TRBV18 to TRBJ1-5; unclear D gene. Deletions cut 0 bases from V and 3 bases from J, with 9 bases between. CDR1 and CDR2 from the germline V gene are KGHSH and LQKENI. The CDR3 covers 15 residues. The CDR3 reads CASSPPPSDNQPQHF. The CDR3 nucleotides are TGTGCCAGCTCACCACCCCCGAGCGACAATCAGCCCCAGCATTTT.

The V gene is TRBV6-5, the J gene TRBJ2-3; 7 nucleotides line up with TRBD1. Germline trimming cut 4 bases from V and 0 bases from J; bases unmatched to any gene: 4. The V gene's germline CDR1 is MNHEY and CDR2 SVGAGI. There are 15 residues in the CDR3. Here the CDR3 DNA reads TGTGCCAGCAGTTCGCGACAGGGCAGCACAGATACGCAGTATTTT. It is translated as CASSSRQGSTDTQYF.

The chain recombines TRBV4-1 with TRBJ1-1; 9 positions match TRBD1. This CDR3 has 15 amino acids. Germline V gives CDR1 MGHRA, CDR2 YSYEKL. Trimming took 1 base from V and 0 from J; bases not matched to a gene: 0. CDR3 DNA sequence: TGCGCCAGCAGCCAAGGGGACAGGGTGAACACTGAAGCTTTCTTT. Protein: CASSQGDRVNTEAFF.

In this sample, this clone turned up once. The chain links TRBV13 to TRBJ2-7, with 8 bases that match TRBD2. The CDR3 runs 13 residues. Trimming cost V 6 bases and J 5 bases; bases outside gene matches: 6. Germline CDR1 reads PRHDT; CDR2 reads FYEKMQ (reference sequence). This chain's CDR3 is CASRRGENHEQYF. The DNA for the CDR3 is TGTGCCAGCAGGCGGGGGGAGAACCACGAGCAGTACTTC.

The V call is TRBV11-2, the J call TRBJ2-7; 7 positions match TRBD1. CDR1 SGHAT and CDR2 FQNNGV come from the germline V gene. Trimming cost V 5 bases and J 0 bases; bases outside gene matches: 7. This CDR3 contains 15 residues. CDR3 in amino acids: CASSQTTGLSYEQYF. The CDR3 DNA is TGTGCCAGCAGCCAAACGACAGGGCTCTCCTACGAGCAGTACTTC.

V usage is TRBV27 and J usage is TRBJ1-1; D not certain. The CDR3 is 13 residues long. From germline, CDR1 is MNHEY and CDR2 SMNVEV (reference sequence). The V and J ends lost 2 bases and 6 bases respectively, with 10 bases between them. CDR3 in DNA: TGTGCCAGCAGTTTAAGAGCGAAGGCTGAAGCTTTCTTT. Translated: CASSLRAKAEAFF.

By sample fraction, this clone is medium-sized. The chain employs TRBV12-3 or TRBV12-4 and TRBJ2-1; TRBD2 aligns across 7 bases. The CDR3 is made up of 13 amino acids. V trimming: 7 bases; J trimming: 12 bases; junction bases outside the gene matches: 12. In nucleotides, the CDR3 is TGTGCCAGCACCCCCGGACCGGGGAGGGGGCAGTTCTTC. This sequence encodes CASTPGPGRGQFF.

The genes are TRBV27 and TRBJ2-1; no clear D gene. Per the germline V gene, CDR1 is MNHEY and CDR2 is SMNVEV (reference sequence). The CDR3 consists of 14 residues. V lost 5 bases and J lost 2, with 10 bases in between. The DNA for the CDR3 is TGTGCCAGCAGTAGTAAGAAGCCCTACAATGAGCAGTTCTTC. This translates into CASSSKKPYNEQFF.

This clone was recorded only once. V usage is TRBV11-3 and J usage is TRBJ2-1, with TRBD1 matching over 9 bases. Germline CDR1 is SGHNT and CDR2 is YENEEA. This CDR3 contains 15 residues. The V segment lost 6 bases and the J segment 6 bases; nucleotides outside the gene matches: 9. The CDR3 coding sequence is TGTGCCAGCAGTCCTTCCGGGACAGGGAGCAATGAGCAGTTCTTC. This codes for CASSPSGTGSNEQFF. The complete variable domain, with remaining parts taken from reference TRBV11-3 and TRBJ2-1, reads EAGVVQSPRYKIIEKKQPVAFWCNPISGHNTLYWYLQNLGQGPELLIRYENEEAVDDSQLPKDRFSAERLKGVDSTLKIQPAELGDSAVYLCASSPSGTGSNEQFFGPGTRLTVL.

The genes are TRBV5-1 and TRBJ1-4; no clear D. This CDR3 contains 14 residues. Germline loops: CDR1 SGHRS, CDR2 YFSETQ. The V end lost 0 bases, the J end lost 2 bases, and 5 bases lay between the germline ends. The CDR3 DNA reads as TGCGCCAGCAGCTTGGACACGACTAATGAAAAACTGTTTTTT. The encoded protein is CASSLDTTNEKLFF.

The rearrangement links TRBV5-6 to TRBJ1-1; TRBD1 matches at 9 bases. V trimming: 3 bases; J trimming: 10 bases; junction bases outside the gene matches: 10. CDR1 SGHDT and CDR2 YYEEEE come from the germline V gene. The CDR3 totals 14 residues. The CDR3 is CASSSRPGQGGAFF. The DNA for the CDR3 is TGTGCCAGCAGCTCCCGCCCGGGACAGGGCGGAGCTTTCTTT.

The rearrangement joins TRBV5-8 to TRBJ1-1; 7 bases agree with TRBD1. Per the germline V gene, CDR1 is SGHTS and CDR2 is YDEGEE. This CDR3 spans 14 amino acids. J was trimmed by 0 bases and V by 1 base; bases with no gene match: 0. CDR3 bases: TGTGCCAGCAGCTTGACAGGGGTGAACACTGAAGCTTTCTTT. Amino acids: CASSLTGVNTEAFF.

The genes are TRBV5-1 and TRBJ1-2, with TRBD1 identical over 7 bases. The CDR3 has 15 amino acids. V lost 0 bases to trimming and J lost 4 bases; unmatched junction nucleotides: 6. Per the germline V gene, CDR1 is SGHRS and CDR2 is YFSETQ. The CDR3 DNA is TGCGCCAGCAGCTTGGAGGGGGCCAAGGGCTATGGCTACACCTTC. It yields the protein CASSLEGAKGYGYTF.

This chain connects TRBV4-3 to TRBJ2-1; 7 nucleotides agree with TRBD2. V was pared by 1 base and J by 0 bases, with 6 bases of the junction left unmatched. Germline CDR1 reads LGHNA; CDR2 reads YSLEER. The length of the CDR3 is 17 residues. CDR3 DNA sequence: TGCGCCAGCAGCCAAGCTATAGCGGGTAGCTCCTACAATGAGCAGTTCTTC. Translation: CASSQAIAGSSYNEQFF.

The CDR3 DNA reads as TGTGCCAGCAGTTACTTCAACTATGGCTACACCTTC. It is translated as CASSYFNYGYTF. The rearrangement links TRBV28 to TRBJ1-2, with unresolved D. The length of the CDR3 is 12 residues. Germline V gives CDR1 MDHEN, CDR2 SYDVKM. V was shortened by 4 bases and J by 2 bases, with 5 bases between the two germline ends.

The rearrangement links TRBV11-1 to TRBJ1-3; D is unresolved. The CDR3 covers 12 residues. The V end was cut by 5 bases, the J end by 7 bases, with 9 bases between. Germline V gene data show CDR1 as SGHAT and CDR2 as FQDESV (reference sequence). The CDR3 here is CASSPQRNTIYF. The CDR3 coding sequence is TGTGCCAGCAGCCCCCAGAGGAACACCATATATTTT. Looking up the rest from reference TRBV11-1 and TRBJ1-3 gives the full variable domain: EAEVAQSPRYKITEKSQAVAFWCDPISGHATLYWYRQILGQGPELLVQFQDESVVDDSQLPKDRFSAERLKGVDSTLKIQPAELGDSAMYLCASSPQRNTIYFGEGSWLTVV.